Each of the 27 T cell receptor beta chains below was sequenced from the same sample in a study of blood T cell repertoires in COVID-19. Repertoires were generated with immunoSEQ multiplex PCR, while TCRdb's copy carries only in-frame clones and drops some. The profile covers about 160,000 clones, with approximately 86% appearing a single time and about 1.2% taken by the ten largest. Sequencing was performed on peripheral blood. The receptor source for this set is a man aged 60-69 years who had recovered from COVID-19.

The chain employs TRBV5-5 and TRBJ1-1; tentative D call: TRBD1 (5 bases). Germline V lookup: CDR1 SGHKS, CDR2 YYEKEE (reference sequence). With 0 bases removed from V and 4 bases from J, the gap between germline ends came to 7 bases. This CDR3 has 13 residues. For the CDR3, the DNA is TGTGCCAGCAGCTTGGGGACACTCACTGAAGCTTTCTTT. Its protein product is CASSLGTLTEAFF.

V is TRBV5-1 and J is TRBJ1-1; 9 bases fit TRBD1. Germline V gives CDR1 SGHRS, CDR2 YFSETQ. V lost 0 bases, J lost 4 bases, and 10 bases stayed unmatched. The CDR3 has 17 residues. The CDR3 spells CASSLGLQGARGTEAFF. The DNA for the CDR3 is TGCGCCAGCAGCTTGGGTTTACAGGGGGCGAGGGGCACTGAAGCTTTCTTT.

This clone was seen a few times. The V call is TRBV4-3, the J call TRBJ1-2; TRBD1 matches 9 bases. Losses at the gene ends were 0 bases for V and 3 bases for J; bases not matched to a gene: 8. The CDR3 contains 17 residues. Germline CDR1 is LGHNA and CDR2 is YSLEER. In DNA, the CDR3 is TGCGCCAGCAGCCAAGACACGACAGGGGGTATTTACTATGGCTACACCTTC. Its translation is CASSQDTTGGIYYGYTF.

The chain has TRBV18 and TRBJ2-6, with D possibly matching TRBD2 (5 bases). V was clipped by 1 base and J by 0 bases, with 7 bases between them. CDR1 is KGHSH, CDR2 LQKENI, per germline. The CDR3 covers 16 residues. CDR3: CASSPQGASGANVLTF. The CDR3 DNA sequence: TGTGCCAGCTCACCACAGGGAGCCTCTGGGGCCAACGTCCTGACTTTC.

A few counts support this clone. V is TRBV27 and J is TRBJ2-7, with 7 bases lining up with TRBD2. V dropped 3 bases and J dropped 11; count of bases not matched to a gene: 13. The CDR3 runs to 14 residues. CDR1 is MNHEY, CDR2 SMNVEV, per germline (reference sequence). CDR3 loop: CASSFGGNLGVEYF. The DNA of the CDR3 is TGTGCCAGCAGTTTCGGGGGGAACCTGGGGGTGGAGTACTTC.

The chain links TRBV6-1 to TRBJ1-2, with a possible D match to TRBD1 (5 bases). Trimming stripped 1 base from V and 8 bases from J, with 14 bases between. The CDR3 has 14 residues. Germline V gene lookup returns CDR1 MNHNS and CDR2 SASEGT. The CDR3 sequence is CASSEGLEGTGYTF. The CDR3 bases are TGTGCCAGCAGTGAAGGGTTGGAGGGGACGGGCTACACCTTC.

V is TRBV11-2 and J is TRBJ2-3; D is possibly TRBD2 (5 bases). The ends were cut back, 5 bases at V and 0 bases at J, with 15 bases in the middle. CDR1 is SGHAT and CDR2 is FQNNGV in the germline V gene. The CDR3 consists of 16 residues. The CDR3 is CASSVTGSSSTDTQYF. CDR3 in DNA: TGTGCCAGCAGCGTTACGGGGAGCTCTAGCACAGATACGCAGTATTTT.

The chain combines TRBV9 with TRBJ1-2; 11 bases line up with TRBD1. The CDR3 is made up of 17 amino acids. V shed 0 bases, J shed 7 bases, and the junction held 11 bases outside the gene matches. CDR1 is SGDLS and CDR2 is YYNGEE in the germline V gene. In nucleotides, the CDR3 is TGTGCCAGCAGCGTAGATCTGAGAGGGACAGGGGGATCTGGCTACACCTTC. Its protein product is CASSVDLRGTGGSGYTF.

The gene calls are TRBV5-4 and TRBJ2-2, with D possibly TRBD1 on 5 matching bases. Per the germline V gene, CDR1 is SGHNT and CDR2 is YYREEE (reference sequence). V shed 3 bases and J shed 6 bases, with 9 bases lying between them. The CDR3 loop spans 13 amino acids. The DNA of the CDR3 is TGTGCCAGCAGCTCCCTAGGGGCCGGGGAGCTGTTTTTT. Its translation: CASSSLGAGELFF.

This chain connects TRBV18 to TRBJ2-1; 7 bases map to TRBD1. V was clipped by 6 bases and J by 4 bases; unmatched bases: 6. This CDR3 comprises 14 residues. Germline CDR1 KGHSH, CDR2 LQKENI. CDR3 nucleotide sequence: TGTGCCAGCTCGTACGGGACAGCTTACAATGAGCAGTTCTTC. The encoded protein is CASSYGTAYNEQFF.

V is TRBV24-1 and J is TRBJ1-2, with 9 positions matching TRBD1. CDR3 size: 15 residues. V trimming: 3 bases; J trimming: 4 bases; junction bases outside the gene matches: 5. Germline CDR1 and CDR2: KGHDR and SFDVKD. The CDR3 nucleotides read TGTGCCACCAGTGATCCAACGACAGGGGGCTATGGCTACACCTTC. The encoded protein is CATSDPTTGGYGYTF.

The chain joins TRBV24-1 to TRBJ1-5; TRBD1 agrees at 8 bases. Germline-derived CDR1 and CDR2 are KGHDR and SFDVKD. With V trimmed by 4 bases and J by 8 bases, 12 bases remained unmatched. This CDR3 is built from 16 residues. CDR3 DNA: TGTGCCACCAGTGACCCCTCAGCAGGGGGCGCGGAGCCCCAGCATTTT. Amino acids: CATSDPSAGGAEPQHF.

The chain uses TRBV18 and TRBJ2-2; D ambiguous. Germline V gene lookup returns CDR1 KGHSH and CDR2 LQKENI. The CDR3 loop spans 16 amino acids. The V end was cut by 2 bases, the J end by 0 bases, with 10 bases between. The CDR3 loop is CASSPFGPTNTGELFF. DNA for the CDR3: TGTGCCAGCTCACCATTTGGGCCTACGAACACCGGGGAGCTGTTTTTT.

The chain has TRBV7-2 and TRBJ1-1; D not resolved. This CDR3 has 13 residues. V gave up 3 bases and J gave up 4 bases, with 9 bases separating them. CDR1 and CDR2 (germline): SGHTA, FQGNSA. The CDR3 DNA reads TGTGCCAGCAGCTTCCCGTTGAGCACTGAAGCTTTCTTT. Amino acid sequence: CASSFPLSTEAFF.

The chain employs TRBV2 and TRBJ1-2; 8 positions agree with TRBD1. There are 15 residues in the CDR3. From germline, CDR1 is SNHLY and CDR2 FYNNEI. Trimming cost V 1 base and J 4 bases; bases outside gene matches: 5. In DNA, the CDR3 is TGTGCCAGCAGTGAAGGGGGACAGGACATCTATGGCTACACCTTC. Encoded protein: CASSEGGQDIYGYTF.

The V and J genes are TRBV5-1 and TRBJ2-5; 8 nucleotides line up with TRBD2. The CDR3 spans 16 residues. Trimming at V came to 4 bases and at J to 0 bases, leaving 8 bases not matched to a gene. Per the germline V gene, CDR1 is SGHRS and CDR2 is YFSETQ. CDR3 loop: CASSPVAGPHQETQYF. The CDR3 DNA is TGCGCCAGCAGCCCCGTAGCGGGGCCCCACCAAGAGACCCAGTACTTC.

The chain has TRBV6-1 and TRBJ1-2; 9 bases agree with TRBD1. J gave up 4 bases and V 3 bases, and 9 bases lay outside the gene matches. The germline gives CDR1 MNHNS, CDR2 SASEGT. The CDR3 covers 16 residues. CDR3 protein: CASSDPGQGFTYGYTF. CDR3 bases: TGTGCCAGCAGTGATCCGGGACAGGGATTTACCTATGGCTACACCTTC.

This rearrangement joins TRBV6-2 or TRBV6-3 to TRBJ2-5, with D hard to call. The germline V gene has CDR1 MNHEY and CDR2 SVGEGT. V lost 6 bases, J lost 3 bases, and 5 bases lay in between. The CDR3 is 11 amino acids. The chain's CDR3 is CASSYEETQYF. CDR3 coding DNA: TGTGCCAGCAGCTATGAAGAGACCCAGTACTTC.

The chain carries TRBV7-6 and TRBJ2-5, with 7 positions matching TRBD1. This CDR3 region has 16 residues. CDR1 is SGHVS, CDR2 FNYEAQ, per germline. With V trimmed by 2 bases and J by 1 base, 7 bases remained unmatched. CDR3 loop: CASSLLRAGGQETQYF. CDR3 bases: TGTGCCAGCAGCTTACTTCGGGCAGGGGGCCAAGAGACCCAGTACTTC.

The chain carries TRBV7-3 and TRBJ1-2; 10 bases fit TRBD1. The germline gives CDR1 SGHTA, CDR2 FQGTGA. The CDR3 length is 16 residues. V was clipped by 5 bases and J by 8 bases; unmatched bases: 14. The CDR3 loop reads CASSRYTGTGVVGYTF. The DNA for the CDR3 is TGTGCCAGCAGCCGATATACCGGGACAGGGGTTGTAGGCTACACCTTC.

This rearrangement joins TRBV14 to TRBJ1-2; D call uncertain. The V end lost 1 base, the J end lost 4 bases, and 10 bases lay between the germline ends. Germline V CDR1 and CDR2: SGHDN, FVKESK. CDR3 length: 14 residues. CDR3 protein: CASSQVDGLYGYTF. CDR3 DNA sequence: TGTGCCAGCAGCCAAGTAGACGGACTCTATGGCTACACCTTC. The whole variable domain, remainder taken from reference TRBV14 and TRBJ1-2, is EAGVTQFPSHSVIEKGQTVTLRCDPISGHDNLYWYRRVMGKEIKFLLHFVKESKQDESGMPNNRFLAERTGGTYSTLKVQPAELEDSGVYFCASSQVDGLYGYTFGSGTRLTVV.

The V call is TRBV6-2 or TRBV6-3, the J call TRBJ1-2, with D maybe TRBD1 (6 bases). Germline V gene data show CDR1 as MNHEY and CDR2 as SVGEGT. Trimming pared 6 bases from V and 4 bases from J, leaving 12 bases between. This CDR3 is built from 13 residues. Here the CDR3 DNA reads TGTGCCAGCAGCAACACAGGGATCTATGGCTACACCTTC. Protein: CASSNTGIYGYTF.

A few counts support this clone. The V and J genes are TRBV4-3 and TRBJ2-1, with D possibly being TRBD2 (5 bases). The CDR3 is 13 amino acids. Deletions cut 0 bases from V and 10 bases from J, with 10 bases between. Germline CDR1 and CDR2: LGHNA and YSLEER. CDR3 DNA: TGCGCCAGCAGCCAAGACGGGGTACAGGAGCAGTTCTTC. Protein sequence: CASSQDGVQEQFF.

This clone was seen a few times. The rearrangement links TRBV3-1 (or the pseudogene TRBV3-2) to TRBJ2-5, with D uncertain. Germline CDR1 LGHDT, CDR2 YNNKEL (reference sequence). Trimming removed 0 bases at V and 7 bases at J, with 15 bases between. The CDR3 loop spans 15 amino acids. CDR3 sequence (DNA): TGTGCCAGCAGCCAAGATAGTCGCGTCTCCGCGACCCAGTACTTC. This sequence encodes CASSQDSRVSATQYF.

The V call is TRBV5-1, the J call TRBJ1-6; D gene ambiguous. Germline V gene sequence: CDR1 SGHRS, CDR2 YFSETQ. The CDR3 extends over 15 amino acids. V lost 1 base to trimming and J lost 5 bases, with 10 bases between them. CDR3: CASSLSTQNNSPLHF. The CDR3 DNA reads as TGCGCCAGCAGCTTGTCCACACAGAATAATTCACCCCTCCACTTT. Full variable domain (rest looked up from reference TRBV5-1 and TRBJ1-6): KAGVTQTPRYLIKTRGQQVTLSCSPISGHRSVSWYQQTPGQGLQFLFEYFSETQRNKGNFPGRFSGRQFSNSRSEMNVSTLELGDSALYLCASSLSTQNNSPLHFGNGTRLTVT.

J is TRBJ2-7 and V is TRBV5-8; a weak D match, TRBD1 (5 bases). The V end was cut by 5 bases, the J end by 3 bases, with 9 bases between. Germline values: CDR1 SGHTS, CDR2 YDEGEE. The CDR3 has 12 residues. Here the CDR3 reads CASSFDSYEQYF. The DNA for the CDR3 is TGTGCCAGCAGTTTCGACAGCTACGAGCAGTACTTC.

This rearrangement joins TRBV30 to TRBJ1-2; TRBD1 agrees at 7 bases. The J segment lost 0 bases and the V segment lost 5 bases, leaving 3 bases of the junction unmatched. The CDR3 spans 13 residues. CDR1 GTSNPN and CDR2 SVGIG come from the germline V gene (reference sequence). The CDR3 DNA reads TGTGCCTGGGAGGACAGGCCTAACTATGGCTACACCTTC. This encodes CAWEDRPNYGYTF.